This TCR beta chain was sequenced during a study of T cell changes during pregnancy in multiple sclerosis. This CDR3 is 15 amino acids long. V trimming: 6 bases; J trimming: 5 bases; junction bases outside the gene matches: 12. Germline V gene lookup returns CDR1 SQVTM and CDR2 ANQGSEA. The assay was immunoSEQ multiplex PCR, and TCRdb's table has in-frame clones only and misses some. The table shows some 63,000 clones, with around nine tenths occurring only once. This TCR came from a female donor with multiple sclerosis, enrolled in a pregnancy study. The genes are TRBV29-1 and TRBJ2-1, with 8 bases identical to TRBD2. The starting material was peripheral blood, obtained before pregnancy. In DNA, the CDR3 is TGCAGCGTGAAACGCGGGGGGACCGTCGACAATGAGCAGTTCTTC. Translated: CSVKRGGTVDNEQFF.